Sequencing of this TCR beta chain was carried out in a study of CD8+ T cells in alopecia areata. Those with alopecia areata gave lesional scalp punch biopsies and peripheral blood. This CDR3 region has 17 residues. CDR1 and CDR2 (germline): SGHRS, YFSETQ. V gave up 0 bases and J gave up 5 bases, with 17 bases separating them. This clone was seen once. RNA extraction and reverse transcription yielded cDNA as sequencing template. Profiling relied on immunoSEQ multiplex PCR, and the TCRdb table lists in-frame clones only, not all of them. Here the sample spans about 34,000 clones, less than 70% being singletons.

This sequence joins TRBV5-1 and TRBJ2-2; D might be TRBD1 or TRBD2, each matching 5 bases. The sequence was obtained from a human donor with alopecia areata. The sequencing sample was made of NKG2D-high CD8+ T cells sorted from blood. For the CDR3, the DNA is TGCGCCAGCAGCTTGGAGGGACCTCGGGGCCTAACCGGGGAGCTGTTTTTT. This encodes CASSLEGPRGLTGELFF.